This T cell receptor beta chain was identified during a study of cytomegalovirus exposure and HLA in healthy donors. Study-wide points: Reports state that TCR beta sequences accurately predicted most subjects' HLA-A and HLA-B alleles. Prior analysis indicated that the majority of TCR beta V segments exhibited productivity approximately 90% or approximately 30% of the time.

Germline V gene sequence: CDR1 LNHNV, CDR2 YYDKDF (reference sequence). V trimming: 0 bases; J trimming: 0 bases; junction bases outside the gene matches: 2. This CDR3 is 16 amino acids long. Worth noting for this clone: What it recognizes is unknown.

PCR involved 60 Vbeta and 13 Jbeta primers. Original processing methods: Later reanalysis found 70 million to 95 million unique TCR beta chains, approximately 11 million of them shared. The assay was immunoSEQ multiplex PCR, and TCRdb's table has in-frame clones only and misses some. V and J calls and clone size are given by that table; D and trimming were obtained from the DNA. The sample has fewer than 200,000 clones; about 80% are singletons. These donors counted as nominally healthy when sampled, but unrecorded immune exposures were likely. Sequencing input: PBMCs. This TCR was sampled from a woman aged 25-40 years in good health and CMV-seronegative. V and J are TRBV15 and TRBJ2-1; TRBD1 aligns across 7 bases. CDR3 nucleotide sequence: TGTGCCACCAGCAGAGATCAGGGGGTCTCCTACAATGAGCAGTTCTTC. Its translation is CATSRDQGVSYNEQFF.